This entry features one T cell receptor beta chain sequence. Its antigen is unidentified. TCRdb called the reads again in MiXCR, with one record for every CDR3 protein. The repertoire has some 270,000 distinct CDR3 sequences, under 25% of them found once; the top ten carry roughly 19%. The sample comes from a study of T cell repertoires in cytomegalovirus infection. At the level of the study: An indication of both CMV infection and matching HLA type came from public TCR beta signatures.

V was shortened by 6 bases and J by 0 bases, with 12 bases between the two germline ends. The CDR3 consists of 14 residues. Germline-derived CDR1 and CDR2 are DFQATT and SNEGSKA (reference sequence). This clonotype was obtained from a human donor in good health (CMV status not recorded). Some clones in this sample may be carry-over from other donors' samples. Here the sequenced sample was cultured PBMCs, taken from culture after CMV antigen stimulation. This chain connects TRBV20-1 to TRBJ2-1, with D perhaps TRBD2 (6 bases). The CDR3 region has the DNA TGCAGTGCCCCCCCCGGGAGCTCCTACAATGAGCAGTTCTTC. Protein: CSAPPGSSYNEQFF.